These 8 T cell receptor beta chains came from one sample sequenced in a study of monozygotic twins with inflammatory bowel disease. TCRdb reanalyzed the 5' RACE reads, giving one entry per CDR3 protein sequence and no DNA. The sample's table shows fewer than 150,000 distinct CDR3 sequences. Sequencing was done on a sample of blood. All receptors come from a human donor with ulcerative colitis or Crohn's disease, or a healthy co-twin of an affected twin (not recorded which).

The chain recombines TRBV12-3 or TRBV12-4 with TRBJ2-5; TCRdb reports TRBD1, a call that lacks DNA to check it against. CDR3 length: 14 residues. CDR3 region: CASSPARDAVTQYF.

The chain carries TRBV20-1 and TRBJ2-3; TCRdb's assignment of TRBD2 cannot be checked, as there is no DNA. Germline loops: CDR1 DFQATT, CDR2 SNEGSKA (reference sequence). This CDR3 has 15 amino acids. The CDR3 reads CSASTSGGSTDTQYF.

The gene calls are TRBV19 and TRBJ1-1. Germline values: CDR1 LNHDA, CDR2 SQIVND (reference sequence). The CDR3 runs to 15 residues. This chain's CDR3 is CASSIYGIMNTEAFF.

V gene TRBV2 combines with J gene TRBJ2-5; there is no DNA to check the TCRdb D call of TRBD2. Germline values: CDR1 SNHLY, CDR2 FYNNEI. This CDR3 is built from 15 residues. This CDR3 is CASSPGLADQETQYF.

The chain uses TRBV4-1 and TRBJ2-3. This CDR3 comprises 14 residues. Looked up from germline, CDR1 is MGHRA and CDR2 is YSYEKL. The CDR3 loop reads CASSRGLAIDTQYF.

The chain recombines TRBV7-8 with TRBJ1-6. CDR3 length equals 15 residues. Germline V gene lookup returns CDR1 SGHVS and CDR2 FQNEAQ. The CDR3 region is CASSLVMASREPLHF.

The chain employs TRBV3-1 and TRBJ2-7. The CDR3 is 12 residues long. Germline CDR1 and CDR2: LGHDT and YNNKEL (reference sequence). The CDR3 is CASSQASNEQYF.

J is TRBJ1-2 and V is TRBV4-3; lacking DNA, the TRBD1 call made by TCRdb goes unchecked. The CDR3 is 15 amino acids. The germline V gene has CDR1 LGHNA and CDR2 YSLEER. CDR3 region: CASSRREPGQGGYTF.